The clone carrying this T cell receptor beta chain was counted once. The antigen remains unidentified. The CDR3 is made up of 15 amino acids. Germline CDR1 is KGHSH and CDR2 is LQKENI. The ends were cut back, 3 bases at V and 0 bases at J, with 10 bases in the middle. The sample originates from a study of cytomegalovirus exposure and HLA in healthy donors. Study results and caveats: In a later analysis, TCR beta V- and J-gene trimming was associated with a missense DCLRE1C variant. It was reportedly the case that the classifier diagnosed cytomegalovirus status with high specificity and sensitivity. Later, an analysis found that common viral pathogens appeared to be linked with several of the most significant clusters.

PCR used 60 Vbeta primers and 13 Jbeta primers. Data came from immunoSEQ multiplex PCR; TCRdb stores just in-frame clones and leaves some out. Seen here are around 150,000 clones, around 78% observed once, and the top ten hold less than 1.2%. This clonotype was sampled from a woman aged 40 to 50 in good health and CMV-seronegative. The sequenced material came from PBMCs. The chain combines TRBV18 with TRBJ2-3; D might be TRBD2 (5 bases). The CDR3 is CASSPTRASTDTQYF. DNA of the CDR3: TGTGCCAGCTCACCTACGCGGGCGAGCACAGATACGCAGTATTTT.